These T cell receptor beta chains were read from a single sample in a study of control samples from healthy donors and cancer patients. Profiling relied on immunoSEQ multiplex PCR, and the TCRdb table lists in-frame clones only, not all of them. The sample shows approximately 100,000 clones, approximately 90% of them seen only once. The sample taken for sequencing was blood. The receptors originated from a human donor in good health. The donor label of this sample is uncertain. Each CDR3 is given with its conserved first and last residue. D genes are given only for firm matches. The size entry is marked missing in some rows and otherwise reads once, few, many or a size class.

cdr3_aa: CASSLGENTEAFF
cdr3_nt: TGTGCCAGCAGCTTGGGAGAGAACACTGAAGCTTTCTTT
d_call: NA
v_call: TRBV5-4
clone_size: NA
j_call: TRBJ1-1

cdr3_aa: CASRQGASGYTF
cdr3_nt: TGTGCCAGCAGACAGGGGGCCAGTGGCTACACCTTC
d_call: TRBD1
v_call: TRBV2
clone_size: NA
j_call: TRBJ1-2

cdr3_aa: CATSNGVFSDTQYF
cdr3_nt: TGTGCCACCAGCAACGGGGTGTTCTCAGATACGCAGTATTTT
d_call: NA
v_call: TRBV15
clone_size: NA
j_call: TRBJ2-3

cdr3_aa: CASSQAGSSPLHF
cdr3_nt: TGTGCCAGCAGCCAAGCAGGTAGCTCACCCCTCCACTTT
d_call: NA
v_call: TRBV3-1/TRBV3-2
clone_size: NA
j_call: TRBJ1-6

cdr3_aa: CASSQVSVRSGELFF
cdr3_nt: TGTGCCAGCAGCCAAGTCTCGGTTAGGTCCGGGGAGCTGTTTTTT
d_call: NA
v_call: TRBV14
clone_size: NA
j_call: TRBJ2-2

cdr3_aa: CASSFQPQGPGSNYGYTF
cdr3_nt: TGCGCCAGCAGCTTCCAGCCCCAGGGCCCGGGCTCTAACTATGGCTACACCTTC
d_call: NA
v_call: TRBV5-1
clone_size: NA
j_call: TRBJ1-2

cdr3_aa: CSASGVETQYF
cdr3_nt: TGCAGTGCTAGCGGGGTAGAGACCCAGTACTTC
d_call: NA
v_call: TRBV20-1
clone_size: NA
j_call: TRBJ2-5

cdr3_aa: CASSPRGRNQETQYF
cdr3_nt: TGTGCCAGCAGCCCCAGGGGGCGCAATCAAGAGACCCAGTACTTC
d_call: TRBD1
v_call: TRBV7-8
clone_size: NA
j_call: TRBJ2-5

cdr3_aa: CASSYSMAGTGELFF
cdr3_nt: TGTGCCAGCAGTTACTCGATGGCGGGCACCGGGGAGCTGTTTTTT
d_call: NA
v_call: TRBV6-2/TRBV6-3
clone_size: NA
j_call: TRBJ2-2

cdr3_aa: CASSDPGYEAYEQYF
cdr3_nt: TGTGCCAGCAGCGACCCGGGCTATGAAGCCTACGAGCAGTACTTC
d_call: NA
v_call: TRBV6-2/TRBV6-3
clone_size: NA
j_call: TRBJ2-7

cdr3_aa: CTSSSGLNKETQYF
cdr3_nt: TGCACCAGCAGCTCGGGACTAAACAAAGAGACCCAGTACTTC
d_call: NA
v_call: TRBV1
clone_size: NA
j_call: TRBJ2-5

cdr3_aa: CAWSVWVYEQYF
cdr3_nt: TGTGCCTGGAGTGTTTGGGTCTACGAGCAGTACTTC
d_call: NA
v_call: TRBV30
clone_size: once
j_call: TRBJ2-7

cdr3_aa: CASSLRQGAVQPQHF
cdr3_nt: TGTGCCAGCAGTTTACGACAGGGGGCCGTTCAGCCCCAGCATTTT
d_call: TRBD1
v_call: TRBV28
clone_size: NA
j_call: TRBJ1-5

cdr3_aa: CASSQRTEGSPLHF
cdr3_nt: TGTGCCAGCAGCCAACGTACCGAAGGCTCACCCCTCCACTTT
d_call: NA
v_call: TRBV3-1/TRBV3-2
clone_size: NA
j_call: TRBJ1-6

cdr3_aa: CASGPTRPGLNTEAFF
cdr3_nt: TGTGCTAGTGGCCCTACCCGCCCGGGTTTGAACACTGAAGCTTTCTTT
d_call: NA
v_call: TRBV12-5
clone_size: NA
j_call: TRBJ1-1

cdr3_aa: CAWSKDRGNYGYTF
cdr3_nt: TGTGCCTGGAGCAAGGACAGGGGTAACTATGGCTACACCTTC
d_call: TRBD1
v_call: TRBV30
clone_size: once
j_call: TRBJ1-2

cdr3_aa: CASSEGQINQPQHF
cdr3_nt: TGTGCCAGCAGCGAAGGACAGATTAATCAGCCCCAGCATTTT
d_call: NA
v_call: TRBV5-5
clone_size: NA
j_call: TRBJ1-5

cdr3_aa: CASVLGNTEAFF
cdr3_nt: TGTGCCAGCGTACTTGGGAACACTGAAGCTTTCTTT
d_call: NA
v_call: TRBV12-3/TRBV12-4
clone_size: once
j_call: TRBJ1-1

cdr3_aa: CASSLTGATEAFF
cdr3_nt: TGTGCCAGCAGCTTAACAGGGGCCACTGAAGCTTTCTTT
d_call: TRBD1
v_call: TRBV11-2
clone_size: NA
j_call: TRBJ1-1

cdr3_aa: CSASRAVDNSPLHF
cdr3_nt: TGCAGTGCTAGTCGGGCAGTCGATAATTCACCCCTCCACTTT
d_call: NA
v_call: TRBV20-1
clone_size: NA
j_call: TRBJ1-6

cdr3_aa: CASSESGSSYNEQFF
cdr3_nt: TGTGCCAGCAGCGAGAGCGGAAGCTCCTACAATGAGCAGTTCTTC
d_call: NA
v_call: TRBV9
clone_size: NA
j_call: TRBJ2-1

cdr3_aa: CASSQRAYTDTQYF
cdr3_nt: TGTGCCAGCAGTCAGAGGGCATACACAGATACGCAGTATTTT
d_call: NA
v_call: TRBV2
clone_size: NA
j_call: TRBJ2-3

cdr3_aa: CATSDLGQGFGELFF
cdr3_nt: TGTGCCACCAGTGATTTGGGACAGGGGTTCGGGGAGCTGTTTTTT
d_call: TRBD1
v_call: TRBV24-1
clone_size: NA
j_call: TRBJ2-2

cdr3_aa: CSVEVGSPLDGAFF
cdr3_nt: TGCAGCGTTGAAGTCGGTAGCCCACTGGACGGAGCTTTCTTT
d_call: NA
v_call: TRBV29-1
clone_size: NA
j_call: TRBJ1-1

cdr3_aa: CASSSRDGQNEKLFF
cdr3_nt: TGTGCCAGCTCCTCCCGGGATGGACAAAATGAAAAACTGTTTTTT
d_call: NA
v_call: TRBV18
clone_size: NA
j_call: TRBJ1-4

cdr3_aa: CASQPRRGGDQPQHF
cdr3_nt: TGTGCCAGCCAGCCGCGGAGAGGAGGAGATCAGCCCCAGCATTTT
d_call: NA
v_call: TRBV6-5
clone_size: NA
j_call: TRBJ1-5

cdr3_aa: CASSTFWGQGTNTGELFF
cdr3_nt: TGTGCCAGTAGTACTTTTTGGGGACAGGGAACGAACACCGGGGAGCTGTTTTTT
d_call: TRBD1
v_call: TRBV19
clone_size: NA
j_call: TRBJ2-2

cdr3_aa: CASSEKDGRNTIYF
cdr3_nt: TGTGCCAGCAGTGAAAAGGACGGAAGAAACACCATATATTTT
d_call: NA
v_call: TRBV6-1
clone_size: NA
j_call: TRBJ1-3

cdr3_aa: CASSDSLNTEAFF
cdr3_nt: TGTGCCAGTAGCGACAGCTTGAACACTGAAGCTTTCTTT
d_call: NA
v_call: TRBV19
clone_size: NA
j_call: TRBJ1-1

cdr3_aa: CASSEGVYSNQPQHF
cdr3_nt: TGTGCCAGCAGTGAGGGAGTCTATAGCAATCAGCCCCAGCATTTT
d_call: NA
v_call: TRBV6-1
clone_size: NA
j_call: TRBJ1-5

cdr3_aa: CASSEEPDSPFNYGYTF
cdr3_nt: TGTGCCAGCAGTGAAGAACCCGACAGTCCTTTTAACTATGGCTACACCTTC
d_call: NA
v_call: TRBV25-1
clone_size: NA
j_call: TRBJ1-2

cdr3_aa: CASSLNGQGTSPLHF
cdr3_nt: TGTGCCAGCAGCTTAAATGGACAGGGAACCTCACCCCTCCACTTT
d_call: TRBD1
v_call: TRBV11-2
clone_size: NA
j_call: TRBJ1-6

cdr3_aa: CASSEWTRAGELFF
cdr3_nt: TGTGCCAGCAGTGAGTGGACTAGGGCCGGGGAGCTGTTTTTT
d_call: TRBD2
v_call: TRBV2
clone_size: NA
j_call: TRBJ2-2

cdr3_aa: CASRRTGGEQPQHF
cdr3_nt: TGTGCCAGCAGAAGGACAGGGGGCGAACAGCCCCAGCATTTT
d_call: TRBD1
v_call: TRBV28
clone_size: few
j_call: TRBJ1-5

cdr3_aa: CASSLGRDADTQYF
cdr3_nt: TGCGCCAGCAGTCTTGGGAGGGACGCAGATACGCAGTATTTT
d_call: TRBD2
v_call: TRBV5-1
clone_size: NA
j_call: TRBJ2-3

cdr3_aa: CSVDHIRTGGSEAFF
cdr3_nt: TGCAGCGTTGATCACATTAGGACAGGGGGATCTGAAGCTTTCTTT
d_call: TRBD1
v_call: TRBV29-1
clone_size: NA
j_call: TRBJ1-1

cdr3_aa: CASTTTGNQPQHF
cdr3_nt: TGTGCCAGCACGACCACAGGGAATCAGCCCCAGCATTTT
d_call: NA
v_call: TRBV7-2
clone_size: few
j_call: TRBJ1-5

cdr3_aa: CAWSWSGGSGNTIYF
cdr3_nt: TGTGCCTGGAGTTGGAGTGGGGGATCTGGAAACACCATATATTTT
d_call: NA
v_call: TRBV30
clone_size: NA
j_call: TRBJ1-3

cdr3_aa: CASSLGHSMRGEKLFF
cdr3_nt: TGCGCCAGCAGCTTGGGGCACTCGATGAGGGGCGAAAAACTGTTTTTT
d_call: NA
v_call: TRBV5-1
clone_size: NA
j_call: TRBJ1-4

cdr3_aa: CATSDLPEGWNEQFF
cdr3_nt: TGTGCCACCAGTGATCTACCAGAGGGGTGGAATGAGCAGTTCTTC
d_call: NA
v_call: TRBV24-1
clone_size: NA
j_call: TRBJ2-1

cdr3_aa: CASSPQTRSTDTQYF
cdr3_nt: TGTGCCAGCTCACCACAAACGAGAAGCACAGATACGCAGTATTTT
d_call: NA
v_call: TRBV18
clone_size: NA
j_call: TRBJ2-3

cdr3_aa: CASRARQGAQETQYF
cdr3_nt: TGTGCCAGCAGGGCTAGGCAGGGGGCGCAGGAGACCCAGTACTTC
d_call: TRBD1
v_call: TRBV11-2
clone_size: NA
j_call: TRBJ2-5

cdr3_aa: CSVTQGQLYGYTF
cdr3_nt: TGCAGCGTCACCCAGGGACAGCTCTATGGCTACACCTTC
d_call: TRBD1
v_call: TRBV29-1
clone_size: NA
j_call: TRBJ1-2

cdr3_aa: CASSLRGGELFF
cdr3_nt: TGTGCCAGCAGTCTCCGCGGCGGGGAGCTGTTTTTT
d_call: NA
v_call: TRBV6-5
clone_size: NA
j_call: TRBJ2-2

cdr3_aa: CATSRDSWTGDEKLFF
cdr3_nt: TGTGCCACCAGCAGAGATTCTTGGACAGGGGATGAAAAACTGTTTTTT
d_call: TRBD1
v_call: TRBV15
clone_size: NA
j_call: TRBJ1-4

cdr3_aa: CASPGQSVGGYTF
cdr3_nt: TGTGCCTCACCGGGACAGTCTGTGGGGGGCTACACCTTC
d_call: TRBD1
v_call: TRBV6-5
clone_size: NA
j_call: TRBJ1-2

cdr3_aa: CASRTSGTGNNQPQHF
cdr3_nt: TGTGCCAGCAGAACGTCCGGGACAGGAAACAATCAGCCCCAGCATTTT
d_call: TRBD1
v_call: TRBV28
clone_size: NA
j_call: TRBJ1-5

cdr3_aa: CASSPGDGNQPQHF
cdr3_nt: TGCGCCAGCAGCCCGGGGGATGGCAATCAGCCCCAGCATTTT
d_call: NA
v_call: TRBV5-1
clone_size: NA
j_call: TRBJ1-5

cdr3_aa: CASSQDRDGYTF
cdr3_nt: TGTGCCAGCTCCCAGGACAGGGACGGCTACACCTTC
d_call: TRBD1
v_call: TRBV18
clone_size: NA
j_call: TRBJ1-2

cdr3_aa: CASSRDRGNTEAFF
cdr3_nt: TGTGCCAGCAGCCGCGACAGGGGGAACACTGAAGCTTTCTTT
d_call: TRBD1
v_call: TRBV7-2
clone_size: NA
j_call: TRBJ1-1

cdr3_aa: CAISESGLQPQHF
cdr3_nt: TGTGCCATCAGTGAGTCGGGTCTTCAGCCCCAGCATTTT
d_call: NA
v_call: TRBV10-3
clone_size: once
j_call: TRBJ1-5

cdr3_aa: CASSPNGIIGTNEKLFF
cdr3_nt: TGTGCCAGCAGCCCTAATGGCATTATCGGAACTAATGAAAAACTGTTTTTT
d_call: NA
v_call: TRBV9
clone_size: NA
j_call: TRBJ1-4

cdr3_aa: CASSRGRGVGNTIYF
cdr3_nt: TGTGCCAGCAGCCGCGGACGGGGCGTCGGAAACACCATATATTTT
d_call: NA
v_call: TRBV6-5
clone_size: NA
j_call: TRBJ1-3